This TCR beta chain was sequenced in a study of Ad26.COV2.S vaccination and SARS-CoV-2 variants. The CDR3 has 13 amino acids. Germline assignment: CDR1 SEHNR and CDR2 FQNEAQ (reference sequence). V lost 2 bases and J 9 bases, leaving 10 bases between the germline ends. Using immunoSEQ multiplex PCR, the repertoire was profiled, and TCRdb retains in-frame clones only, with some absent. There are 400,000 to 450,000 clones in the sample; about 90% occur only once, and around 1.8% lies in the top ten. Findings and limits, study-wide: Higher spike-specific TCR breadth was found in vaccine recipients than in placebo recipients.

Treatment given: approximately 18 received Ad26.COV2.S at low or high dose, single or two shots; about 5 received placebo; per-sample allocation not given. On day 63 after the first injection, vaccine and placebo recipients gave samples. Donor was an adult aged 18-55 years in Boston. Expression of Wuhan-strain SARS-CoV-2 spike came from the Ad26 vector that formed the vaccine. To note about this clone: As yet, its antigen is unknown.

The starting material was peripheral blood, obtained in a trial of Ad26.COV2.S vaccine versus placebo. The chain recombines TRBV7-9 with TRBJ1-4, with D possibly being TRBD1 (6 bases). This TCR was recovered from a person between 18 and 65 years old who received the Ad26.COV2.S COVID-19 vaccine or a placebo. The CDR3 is CASSLTDSQKLFF. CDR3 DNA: TGTGCCAGCAGCTTAACGGACAGTCAAAAACTGTTTTTT.